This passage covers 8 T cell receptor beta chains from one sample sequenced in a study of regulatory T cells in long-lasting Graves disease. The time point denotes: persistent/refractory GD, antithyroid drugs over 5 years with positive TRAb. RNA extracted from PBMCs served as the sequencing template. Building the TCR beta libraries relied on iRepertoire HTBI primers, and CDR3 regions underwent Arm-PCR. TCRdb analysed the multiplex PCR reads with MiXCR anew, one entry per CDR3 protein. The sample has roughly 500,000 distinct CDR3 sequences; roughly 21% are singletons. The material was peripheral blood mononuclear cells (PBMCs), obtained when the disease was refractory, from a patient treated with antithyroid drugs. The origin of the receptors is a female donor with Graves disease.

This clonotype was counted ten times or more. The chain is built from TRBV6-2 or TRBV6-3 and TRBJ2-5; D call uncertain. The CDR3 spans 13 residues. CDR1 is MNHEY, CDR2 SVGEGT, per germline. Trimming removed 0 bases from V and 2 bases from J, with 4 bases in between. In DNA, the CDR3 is TGTGCCAGCAGTTACTCGGGTCAAGAGACCCAGTACTTC. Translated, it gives CASSYSGQETQYF.

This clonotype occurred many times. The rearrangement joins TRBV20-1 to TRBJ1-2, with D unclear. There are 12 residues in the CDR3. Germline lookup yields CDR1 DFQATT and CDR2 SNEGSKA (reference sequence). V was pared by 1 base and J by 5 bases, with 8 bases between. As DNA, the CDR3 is TGCAGTGCTAGAGGCCCGTTTTATGGCTACACCTTC. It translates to CSARGPFYGYTF.

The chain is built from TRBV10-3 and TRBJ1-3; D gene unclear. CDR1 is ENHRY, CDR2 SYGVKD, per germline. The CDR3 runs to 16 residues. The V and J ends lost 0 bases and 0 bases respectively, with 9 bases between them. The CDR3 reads CAISESQSSSGNTIYF. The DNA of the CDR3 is TGTGCCATCAGTGAGTCGCAGAGTAGCTCTGGAAACACCATATATTTT.

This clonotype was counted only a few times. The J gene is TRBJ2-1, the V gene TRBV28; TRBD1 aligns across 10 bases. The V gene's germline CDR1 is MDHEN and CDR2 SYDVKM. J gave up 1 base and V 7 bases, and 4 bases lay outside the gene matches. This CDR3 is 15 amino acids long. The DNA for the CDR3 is TGTGCCAGCATTCCGGGACAGGGGTCCTACAATGAGCAGTTCTTC. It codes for CASIPGQGSYNEQFF.

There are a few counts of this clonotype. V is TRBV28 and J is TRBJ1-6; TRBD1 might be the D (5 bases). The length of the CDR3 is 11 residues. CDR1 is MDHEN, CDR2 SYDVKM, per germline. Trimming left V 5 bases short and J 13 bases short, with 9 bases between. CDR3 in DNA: TGTGCCAGCAGTATGGGGGGTCCCCTCCACTTT. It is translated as CASSMGGPLHF.

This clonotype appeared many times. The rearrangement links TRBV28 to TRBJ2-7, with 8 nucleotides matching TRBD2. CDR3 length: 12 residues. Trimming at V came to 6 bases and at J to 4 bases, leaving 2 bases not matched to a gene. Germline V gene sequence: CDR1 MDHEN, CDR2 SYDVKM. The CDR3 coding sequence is TGTGCCAGCAGCGGGGGGGTGTACGAGCAGTACTTC. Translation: CASSGGVYEQYF.

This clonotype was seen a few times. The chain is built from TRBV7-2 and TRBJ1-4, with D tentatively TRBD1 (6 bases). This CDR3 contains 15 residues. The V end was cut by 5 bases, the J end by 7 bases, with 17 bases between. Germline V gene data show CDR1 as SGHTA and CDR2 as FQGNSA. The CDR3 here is CASSPGWGRAEKLFF. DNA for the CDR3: TGTGCCAGCAGCCCCGGCTGGGGGCGGGCTGAAAAACTGTTTTTT.

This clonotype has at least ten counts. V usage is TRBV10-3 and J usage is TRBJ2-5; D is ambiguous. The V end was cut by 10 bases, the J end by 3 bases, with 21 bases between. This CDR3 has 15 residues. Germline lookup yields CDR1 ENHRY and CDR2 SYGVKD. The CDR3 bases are TGTGCCACGACCCCAGAAGAACGCCGGAAAGAGACCCAGTACTTC. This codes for CATTPEERRKETQYF.